These 4 T cell receptor beta chains originate from one sample sequenced in a study of cytotoxic CD8 clonotypes in ibrutinib-treated CLL. Data came from immunoSEQ multiplex PCR; TCRdb stores just in-frame clones and leaves some out. The data contain 100,000 to 150,000 clones, approximately 85% of them singletons. Sample: PBMCs, taken after 24 months of ibrutinib treatment. All receptors come from a human donor with chronic lymphocytic leukemia.

DNA of the CDR3: TGCAGCGTTGAGGCGGGAGTTTTTGAGCAGTTCTTC. Its protein product is CSVEAGVFEQFF. J is TRBJ2-1 and V is TRBV29-1; 7 bases agree with TRBD2. The length of the CDR3 is 12 residues. Losses at the gene ends were 3 bases for V and 9 bases for J; bases not matched to a gene: 5. CDR1 and CDR2 (germline): SQVTM, ANQGSEA.

In its sample, this clone was seen once. This sequence joins TRBV19 and TRBJ1-1, with 8 bases lining up with TRBD1. Trimming removed 3 bases from V and 0 bases from J; junction bases left unmatched: 9. There are 17 residues in the CDR3. Germline lookup yields CDR1 LNHDA and CDR2 SQIVND (reference sequence). The CDR3 DNA follows: TGTGCCAGTAGTATGGGGAGGGGGGACAGGTTGAACACTGAAGCTTTCTTT. It codes for CASSMGRGDRLNTEAFF.

The chain has TRBV28 and TRBJ2-3; 9 bases are a match to TRBD2. The CDR3 is 17 residues long. V lost 6 bases and J lost 5; bases outside the gene matches: 15. Germline CDR1 is MDHEN and CDR2 is SYDVKM. The CDR3 nucleotides read TGTGCCAGCAGCACCCGTAGCGGGAGCGGATTAGGAGATACGCAGTATTTT. This codes for CASSTRSGSGLGDTQYF.

The chain couples TRBV19 to TRBJ2-7; 9 bases align to TRBD1. This CDR3 has 14 amino acids. CDR1 and CDR2 (germline): LNHDA, SQIVND (reference sequence). The junction had 6 bases not matched to a gene; V was cut back by 6 bases and J by 3 bases. CDR3 sequence: CASRWGQGNYEQYF. CDR3 sequence (DNA): TGTGCCAGTAGATGGGGACAGGGTAACTACGAGCAGTACTTC.